The entry below gives a single TCR beta chain sequence along with its context. This clonotype was recorded a few times. What antigen it recognizes has not been identified. No per-base quality is available; no much larger clone lies one base away. This record comes from a study of blood T cells in healthy people across ages (dated by TCRdb to between 2014 and 2016). For the wider study: In model experiments, template switching captured about one uniquely barcoded TCR beta cDNA molecule for every two T cells. To avoid experimental bias, donors of different ages were distributed randomly across sequencing lanes. The study analyzed two additional independent replicas of 1 million unique cDNA reads from the same blood draw for two donors, one aged 18 to 30 and one aged 80 or older. To track age-related changes in TCR beta repertoire diversity, the study relied on deep sequencing normalized with unique cDNA molecular identifiers. The donors were split into four age groups: young (average around 15 years), middle-aged (about 40), aged (over 55) and long-lived (roughly 77).

To prepare the library, 5' RACE was applied. Sequenced on an Illumina HiSeq 2500. The second PCR ran for roughly 7 to 11 cycles and used a J-beta primer mix along with a sample-barcoded 5' primer. A unique molecular identifier was introduced onto each TCR beta cDNA molecule by a template-switch 5' adaptor carrying 12 random nucleotides. At least 2.5 million CDR3-containing paired-end reads were obtained from each sample. All of the RNA was converted into first-strand cDNA using the Mint cDNA synthesis kit, with a TRBC-specific oligonucleotide serving as the primer. Following uracil-DNA glycosylase treatment, all cDNA underwent a first 18-cycle PCR with the universal primers M1SS and BC2_uni_R. In the authors' own workflow: For normalization, 1 million high-quality reads, each with a distinct molecular identifier, were randomly selected from each sample. Reads sharing molecular identifiers were discarded rather than binned into consensus sequences. MiTCR, set to a Q25 quality threshold and the strictest error-elimination algorithm, was used for CDR3 identification, clonotype clustering and error correction. Lower-bound total TCR beta diversity was estimated with a nonparametric unseen species model using Euler transformation. TCRdb itself trimmed the public reads at Q25 with fastp, ran MiXCR and retained productive beta chains. Under each unique CDR3 protein, matching rows form one entry showing the most common genes and DNA. The V and J calls, along with clone size, are taken from TCRdb and not from the paper's own processing. For this sample there are roughly 800,000 distinct CDR3 sequences; roughly 60% appear just once. In total, the top ten clones hold about 20% of the sample.

Here is what the overall study found, with its caveats: Compared with the aged group, the long-lived group had more naive CD4+ T cells, fewer expanded clones and increased TCR diversity, suggesting age selection. Donor CMV infection status was unknown, potentially confounding age-related changes in expanded clonotypes. Estimates of total diversity based on one million sequenced T cells were regarded as lower bounds and as underestimates. Because profiling used bulk unsorted PBMCs, naive and antigen-experienced compartments could not be compared conclusively. As age increased, observed TCR beta diversity per million T cells dropped in a roughly linear way, and a significant reduction was already evident by age about 40. There was a strong correlation between observed TCR beta diversity and the percentage of naive T cells measured by flow cytometry.

The roughly 42 donors, aged about 6 to 95 years, were systemically healthy Caucasian individuals from Russia. Each donor gave 8 to 10 milliliters of peripheral blood, drawn into EDTA-treated Vacutainer tubes. Ficoll-Paque density-gradient centrifugation was used to isolate PBMCs, with at least 6.5 million per sample. Total RNA, at least 6 micrograms per sample, was extracted from PBMCs with Trizol reagent. Naive CD45RAhigh/CD27high T cell percentages were measured by flow cytometry on a PBMC aliquot from every donor. From the germline V gene, CDR1 is SGHTA and CDR2 is FQGNSA. V is cut back by 3 bases and J by 1 base, with 16 bases in the junction unmatched. The cysteine opens and the phenylalanine closes a CDR3 of 19 amino acids. Just CDR3 DNA is preserved here, 57 bases in frame from base 1.

Specimen: blood. Here the chain combines TRBV7-2 and TRBJ2-5; 8 nucleotides in the junction match TRBD2. The sequence was collected from a man aged 25 to 40 in good health. The CDR3 protein is CASSLNAPPASGFQETQYF. The nucleotide sequence is TGTGCCAGCAGCTTGAACGCCCCTCCGGCTAGCGGGTTCCAAGAGACCCAGTACTTC.